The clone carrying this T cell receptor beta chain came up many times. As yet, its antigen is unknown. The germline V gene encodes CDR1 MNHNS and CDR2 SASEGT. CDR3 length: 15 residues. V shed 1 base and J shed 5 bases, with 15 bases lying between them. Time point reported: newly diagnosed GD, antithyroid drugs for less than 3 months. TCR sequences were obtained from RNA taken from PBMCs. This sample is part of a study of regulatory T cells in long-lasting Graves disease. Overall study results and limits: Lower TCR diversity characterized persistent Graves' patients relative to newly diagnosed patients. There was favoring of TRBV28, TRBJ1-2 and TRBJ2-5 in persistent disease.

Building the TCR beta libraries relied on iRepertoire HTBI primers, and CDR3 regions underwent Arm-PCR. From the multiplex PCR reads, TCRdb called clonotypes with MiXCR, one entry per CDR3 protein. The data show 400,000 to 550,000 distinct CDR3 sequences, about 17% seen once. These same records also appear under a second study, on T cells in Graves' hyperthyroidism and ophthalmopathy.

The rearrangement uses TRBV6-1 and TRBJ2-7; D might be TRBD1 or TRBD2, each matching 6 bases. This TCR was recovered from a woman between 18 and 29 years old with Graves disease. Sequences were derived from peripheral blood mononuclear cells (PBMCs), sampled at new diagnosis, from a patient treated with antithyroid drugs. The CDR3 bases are TGTGCCAGCAGTGAAGGGGGGGCCCGGTCCCACGAGCAGTACTTC. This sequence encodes CASSEGGARSHEQYF.